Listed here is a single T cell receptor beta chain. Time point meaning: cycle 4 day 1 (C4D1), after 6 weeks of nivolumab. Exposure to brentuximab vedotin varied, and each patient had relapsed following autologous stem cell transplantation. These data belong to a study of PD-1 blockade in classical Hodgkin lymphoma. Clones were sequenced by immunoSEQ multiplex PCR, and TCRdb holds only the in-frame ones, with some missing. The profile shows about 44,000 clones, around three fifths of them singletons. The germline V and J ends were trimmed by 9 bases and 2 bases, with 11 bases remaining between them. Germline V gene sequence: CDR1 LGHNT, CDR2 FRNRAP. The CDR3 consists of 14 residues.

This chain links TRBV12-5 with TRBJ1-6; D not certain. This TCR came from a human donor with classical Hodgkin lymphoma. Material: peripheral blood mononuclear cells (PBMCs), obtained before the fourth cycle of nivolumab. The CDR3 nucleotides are TGTGCTAGCACTCAGGAGCCCTATAATTCACCCCTCCACTTT. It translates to CASTQEPYNSPLHF.